This entry describes one T cell receptor beta chain. Its antigen is currently not known. The sample holds no much larger clone one base away, and base qualities are not on file. Sequences SGHRS (CDR1) and YFSETQ (CDR2) are obtained from the germline V gene. After removal of 1 base from V and 7 bases from J, the junction retains 6 bases not matched to a gene. The cysteine opens and the phenylalanine closes a CDR3 of 17 amino acids. This entry keeps only the CDR3 DNA: 51 bases, framed from base 1. The data originate from a study of T cell changes during pregnancy in multiple sclerosis (dated by TCRdb to about 2019). General notes on the study: In women with multiple sclerosis, the researchers looked at how the T cell repertoire shifted as pregnancy progressed.

The method behind the library was the immunoSEQ multiplex PCR assay. Entries here come from immuneACCESS through TCRdb and include only in-frame sequences with V and J called. Some clones fail to appear in such tables; in the studies checked, an unresolved V gene covers under half of the shortfall, and the cause of the remainder is unknown. The sample table contains roughly 14,000 clones; only one count was recorded for 80% to 90% of them. The ten largest clones represent around 19% of the sample. This specimen was CD8+ T cells from peripheral blood mononuclear cells, taken in the first trimester of pregnancy. The sequence was collected from a female donor with multiple sclerosis, enrolled in a pregnancy study. Here the chain combines TRBV5-1 and TRBJ2-2, and 14 bases in between align with TRBD2. CDR3 loop: CASSLLGLAGADGELFF. The DNA sequence reads TGCGCCAGCAGCTTGTTGGGACTAGCGGGAGCGGACGGGGAGCTGTTTTTT.